The 6 T cell receptor beta chains given below trace back to one sample, sequenced in a study of technical replicates of blood from several donors. The method was immunoSEQ multiplex PCR; TCRdb's version includes in-frame clones alone and lacks a portion of them. Here the sample spans around 93,000 clones, around 93% being singletons. Material: T cells isolated from PBMCs. The receptors were sampled from a human donor in good health.

J is TRBJ2-3 and V is TRBV7-3, with D tentatively TRBD2 (5 bases). V was cut by 3 bases and J by 5 bases, with 15 bases left in between. Germline CDR1 is SGHTA and CDR2 is FQGTGA. This CDR3 has 15 amino acids. The CDR3 sequence: CASSFSGEGGDTQYF. In nucleotides, the CDR3 is TGTGCCAGCAGCTTCTCCGGGGAAGGCGGAGATACGCAGTATTTT.

The gene calls are TRBV7-3 and TRBJ1-1; D ambiguous. The V and J ends lost 1 base and 1 base respectively, with 10 bases between them. Germline CDR1 is SGHTA and CDR2 is FQGTGA. The CDR3 extends over 15 amino acids. The CDR3 here is CASSLMGRQNTEAFF. In DNA form, the CDR3 reads TGTGCCAGCAGCTTAATGGGCAGACAGAACACTGAAGCTTTCTTT. The variable domain in full, completed from reference TRBV7-3 and TRBJ1-1, reads GAGVSQTPSNKVTEKGKYVELRCDPISGHTALYWYRQSLGQGPEFLIYFQGTGAADDSGLPNDRFFAVRPEGSVSTLKIQRTERGDSAVYLCASSLMGRQNTEAFFGQGTRLTVV.

This chain uses TRBV6-6 with TRBJ1-5; D is possibly TRBD1 (5 bases). The CDR3 is 12 amino acids. Per germline, CDR1 MNHNY and CDR2 SVGAGI (reference sequence). CDR3 sequence reads: CAAGQVNQPQHF. The CDR3 DNA is TGTGCGGCGGGGCAGGTCAATCAGCCCCAGCATTTT.

V is TRBV5-4 and J is TRBJ2-3; possibly TRBD2 for D (5 bases). Trimming removed 3 bases from V and 1 base from J, with 6 bases in between. There are 13 residues in the CDR3. The germline CDR1 and CDR2 sequences are SGHNT and YYREEE (reference sequence). The CDR3 reads CASSSGGTDTQYF. DNA for the CDR3: TGTGCCAGCAGCTCCGGGGGCACAGATACGCAGTATTTT.

In DNA form, the CDR3 reads TGCGCCAGCAGCTTAGGGGGACGGCTCTCTGGAAACACCATATATTTT. This codes for CASSLGGRLSGNTIYF. The rearrangement links TRBV5-1 to TRBJ1-3, with D possibly TRBD1 on 6 matching bases. Germline CDR1 and CDR2: SGHRS and YFSETQ. The V gene lost 2 bases and the J gene lost 0 bases, with 12 bases spanning the gap. The length of the CDR3 is 16 residues.

The chain combines TRBV11-2 with TRBJ2-7, with TRBD1 matching over 9 bases. Germline V gene lookup returns CDR1 SGHAT and CDR2 FQNNGV. The V segment lost 3 bases and the J segment 5 bases; nucleotides outside the gene matches: 8. The CDR3 spans 15 residues. CDR3 DNA sequence: TGTGCCAGCAGCTTGGGGACAGGGAAGATCGACGAGCAGTACTTC. Translating gives CASSLGTGKIDEQYF.